This record looks at one TCR beta chain sequence and its context. CDR1 and CDR2 from the germline V gene are MNHNS and SASEGT. The CDR3 has 16 residues. Trimming took 2 bases from V and 1 from J, leaving 11 bases between them. This sample is drawn from a study of blood T cell repertoires in COVID-19. Measured with immunoSEQ multiplex PCR; TCRdb has only the in-frame clones, and not every one. This table holds roughly 250,000 clones, 80% to 95% found once. The gene calls are TRBV6-1 and TRBJ1-4; D gene unclear. The sample comprised PBMCs or T cells enriched from blood (not recorded which). This clonotype originated in a young woman who had recovered from COVID-19. The chain's CDR3 is CASSEMFRGTNEKLFF. The CDR3 DNA sequence: TGTGCCAGCAGTGAAATGTTTCGGGGAACTAATGAAAAACTGTTTTTT.